This TCR beta chain was identified in a study of blood T cell repertoires in COVID-19. About the study: Researchers got acute and convalescent COVID-19 samples from the United States, Italy and Spain. T cells, B-cell-depleted T cells, or PBMCs provided the cDNA or gDNA that served as material.

Some clones are missing from TCRdb's copy, which holds only in-frame ones; the method was immunoSEQ multiplex PCR. Among about 140,000 clones listed, 88% were seen once. Sequencing was carried out using peripheral blood. The receptor was isolated from a man between 70 and 80 years old with acute or convalescent COVID-19.

The CDR3 coding sequence is TGTGCCAGCAGTTTATATGGGAGTATTCGGCCCCAGCATTTT. Protein: CASSLYGSIRPQHF. The V gene is TRBV27, the J gene TRBJ1-5; unclear D gene. With 1 base removed from V and 9 bases from J, the gap between germline ends came to 13 bases. Germline CDR1 and CDR2: MNHEY and SMNVEV (reference sequence). The CDR3 totals 14 residues.